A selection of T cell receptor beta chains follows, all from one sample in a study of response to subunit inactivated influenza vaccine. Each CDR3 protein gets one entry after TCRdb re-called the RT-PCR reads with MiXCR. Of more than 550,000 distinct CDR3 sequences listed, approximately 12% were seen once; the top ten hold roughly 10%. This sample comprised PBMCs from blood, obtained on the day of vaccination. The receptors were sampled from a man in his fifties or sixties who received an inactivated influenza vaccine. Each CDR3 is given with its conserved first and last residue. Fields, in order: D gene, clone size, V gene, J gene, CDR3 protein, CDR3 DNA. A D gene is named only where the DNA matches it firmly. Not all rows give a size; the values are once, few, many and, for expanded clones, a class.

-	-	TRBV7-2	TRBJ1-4	CASSTGGLGNEKLFF	TGTGCCAGCAGCACCGGAGGGCTTGGTAATGAAAAACTGTTTTTT
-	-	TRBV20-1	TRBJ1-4	CSAQSGPREEKLFF	TGCAGTGCTCAATCGGGCCCGAGGGAGGAAAAACTGTTTTTT
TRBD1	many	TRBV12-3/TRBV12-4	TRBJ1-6	CASSPTGGNSPLHF	TGTGCCAGCTCACCTACAGGGGGCAACTCACCCCTCCACTTT
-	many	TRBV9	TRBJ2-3	CASSVQAASTDTQYF	TGTGCCAGCAGCGTTCAGGCAGCTAGCACAGATACGCAGTATTTT
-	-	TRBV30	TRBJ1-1	CAWRSPEGAFF	TGTGCCTGGAGATCCCCGGAGGGAGCTTTCTTT
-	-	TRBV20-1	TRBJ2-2	CSARDPRRGPDTGELFF	TGCAGTGCTAGAGACCCCCGAAGGGGACCAGACACCGGGGAGCTGTTTTTT
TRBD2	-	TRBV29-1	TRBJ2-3	CSVRSGSGTDTQYF	TGCAGCGTTCGTAGCGGGAGCGGGACAGATACGCAGTATTTT
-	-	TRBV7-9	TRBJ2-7	CASSSNNEQYF	TGTGCCAGCAGCTCTAACAACGAGCAGTACTTC
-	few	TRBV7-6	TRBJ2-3	CASSPEQDYTDTQYF	TGTGCCAGCAGCCCCGAACAGGACTACACAGATACGCAGTATTTT
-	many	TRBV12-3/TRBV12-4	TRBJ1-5	CASSLDNSNQPQHF	TGTGCCAGCAGCTTGGATAATAGCAATCAGCCCCAGCATTTT
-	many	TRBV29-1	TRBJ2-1	CSVVGVDLGHYNEQFF	TGCAGCGTCGTGGGGGTTGACTTAGGGCACTACAATGAGCAGTTCTTC
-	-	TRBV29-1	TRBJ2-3	CSVDRGEDTQYF	TGCAGCGTTGACAGGGGTGAGGATACGCAGTATTTT